One sample yielded the 6 T cell receptor beta chains listed below, sequenced in a study of siplizumab effects on memory and regulatory T cells. Method: immunoSEQ multiplex PCR; TCRdb's copy keeps in-frame clones and lacks some. In the table there are around 87,000 clones, about 87% of which are singletons. Sequencing was done on a sample of CD4+ T cells sorted from blood. The receptors come from a human donor in good health.

This chain links TRBV18 with TRBJ1-1; D gene ambiguous. The CDR3 totals 14 residues. Trimming stripped 3 bases from V and 7 bases from J, with 15 bases between. Germline V lookup: CDR1 KGHSH, CDR2 LQKENI. This chain's CDR3 is CASSPVATVNEAFF. The CDR3 bases are TGTGCCAGCTCACCGGTCGCGACCGTCAATGAAGCTTTCTTT.

J is TRBJ1-2 and V is TRBV6-5, with TRBD1 identical over 8 bases. Germline CDR1 is MNHEY and CDR2 is SVGAGI. The length of the CDR3 is 13 residues. With V trimmed by 5 bases and J by 3 bases, 2 bases remained unmatched. CDR3 in amino acids: CASSQGADYGYTF. DNA of the CDR3: TGTGCCAGCAGTCAGGGGGCGGACTATGGCTACACCTTC.

The chain uses TRBV30 and TRBJ1-3; D is perhaps TRBD1 (5 bases). The germline V gene has CDR1 GTSNPN and CDR2 SVGIG (reference sequence). With 2 bases removed from V and 3 bases from J, the gap between germline ends came to 11 bases. The CDR3 spans 14 residues. CDR3 protein: CAWSLGEFGNTIYF. The DNA of the CDR3 is TGTGCCTGGAGTTTGGGGGAATTTGGAAACACCATATATTTT.

This clone showed up just a few times. The rearrangement links TRBV6-1 to TRBJ1-2; 7 nucleotides match TRBD1. J gave up 10 bases and V 4 bases, and 12 bases lay outside the gene matches. This CDR3 spans 14 amino acids. Germline loops: CDR1 MNHNS, CDR2 SASEGT. The CDR3 is CASSVFRDSEDYTF. The DNA for the CDR3 is TGTGCCAGCAGTGTGTTCCGGGACAGTGAGGACTACACCTTC.

The chain couples TRBV9 to TRBJ2-5; D may be TRBD2 (6 bases). Germline CDR1 and CDR2: SGDLS and YYNGEE. The CDR3 runs 16 residues. V dropped 0 bases and J dropped 5 bases, with 17 bases sitting between them. The CDR3, as DNA: TGTGCCAGCAGCGTAGGGTCCCGCGGGATTTGGGAGACCCAGTACTTC. Its protein is CASSVGSRGIWETQYF.

CDR3 in DNA: TGTGCCTGGAGCATTTCCGGGACCAGTGGGGAAGAGACCCAGTACTTC. Amino acid sequence: CAWSISGTSGEETQYF. The chain joins TRBV30 to TRBJ2-5; D tentatively reads TRBD1 or TRBD2 (5 bases each). Trimming stripped 3 bases from V and 3 bases from J, with 20 bases between. In germline, CDR1 is GTSNPN, CDR2 SVGIG (reference sequence). The CDR3 has 16 amino acids.